A selection of T cell receptor beta chains follows, all from one sample in a study of blood T cells in healthy people across ages. TCRdb re-derived calls from the 5' RACE reads in MiXCR, one entry per CDR3 protein. The sample contains fewer than 800,000 distinct CDR3 sequences, approximately 25% of which appear only once. The sample also formed part of further work on T cells of mothers and their children.

Material for sequencing was blood. The source of these receptors is a boy between 5 and 17 years old in good health. CDR3s include the opening cysteine and the closing phenylalanine or tryptophan. Each record gives: clone size, J gene, D gene, V gene, CDR3 DNA, CDR3 protein. The D gene is left open where the match is weak. The size of a clone is reported for some rows only, either as once, few or many, or as a class for expanded clones.

clone_size: NA
j_call: TRBJ1-3
d_call: NA
v_call: TRBV13
cdr3_nt: TGTGCCAGCAACCCCTCGAGCTCTGGAAACACCATATATTTT
cdr3_aa: CASNPSSSGNTIYF

clone_size: few
j_call: TRBJ2-5
d_call: NA
v_call: TRBV14
cdr3_nt: TGTGCCAGCAGCCAAGATCGCAGGGGAGAAGAGACCCAGTACTTC
cdr3_aa: CASSQDRRGEETQYF

clone_size: few
j_call: TRBJ2-1
d_call: TRBD2
v_call: TRBV29-1
cdr3_nt: TGCAGCGTTGAGACTAGCGGTTTATACAATGAGCAGTTCTTC
cdr3_aa: CSVETSGLYNEQFF

clone_size: NA
j_call: TRBJ2-1
d_call: TRBD2
v_call: TRBV11-2
cdr3_nt: TGTGCCAGCAGCTTGGGCGGGGGGGCGTTAAATGAGCAGTTCTTC
cdr3_aa: CASSLGGGALNEQFF

clone_size: NA
j_call: TRBJ2-1
d_call: TRBD2
v_call: TRBV4-1
cdr3_nt: TGCGCCAGCAGCCAACTCGGACTAGCGGGGGGGTTAGAGCAGTTCTTC
cdr3_aa: CASSQLGLAGGLEQFF

clone_size: many
j_call: TRBJ1-4
d_call: NA
v_call: TRBV20-1
cdr3_nt: TGCAGCTGGGACTTTAATGAAAAACTGTTTTTT
cdr3_aa: CSWDFNEKLFF

clone_size: NA
j_call: TRBJ2-1
d_call: NA
v_call: TRBV29-1
cdr3_nt: TGCAGCGTTCCAGACCGGTTTAATGAGCAGTTCTTC
cdr3_aa: CSVPDRFNEQFF

clone_size: NA
j_call: TRBJ2-6
d_call: NA
v_call: TRBV6-5
cdr3_nt: TGTGCCAGCAGTCCCATGAGCTCTGGGGCCAACGTCCTGACTTTC
cdr3_aa: CASSPMSSGANVLTF

clone_size: NA
j_call: TRBJ1-2
d_call: TRBD1
v_call: TRBV12-3/TRBV12-4
cdr3_nt: TGTGCCAGCAGAACCGGGACAGGTTACTATGGCTACACCTTC
cdr3_aa: CASRTGTGYYGYTF

clone_size: NA
j_call: TRBJ1-1
d_call: NA
v_call: TRBV19
cdr3_nt: TGTGCCAGTAGTATGACAGGAACGAACACTGAAGCTTTCTTT
cdr3_aa: CASSMTGTNTEAFF

clone_size: NA
j_call: TRBJ2-7
d_call: TRBD1
v_call: TRBV5-1
cdr3_nt: TGCGCCAGCAGCTCGGAACCGGGACAGACCTACGAGCAGTACTTC
cdr3_aa: CASSSEPGQTYEQYF

clone_size: many
j_call: TRBJ1-1
d_call: NA
v_call: TRBV5-1
cdr3_nt: TGCGCCAGCAGCTTGCAGAAGAACACTGAAGCTTTCTTT
cdr3_aa: CASSLQKNTEAFF

clone_size: NA
j_call: TRBJ2-1
d_call: NA
v_call: TRBV6-2/TRBV6-3
cdr3_nt: TGTGCCAGCAGTTTGTGGGAGGAGCGCCCCAATGAGCAGTTCTTC
cdr3_aa: CASSLWEERPNEQFF

clone_size: NA
j_call: TRBJ1-5
d_call: NA
v_call: TRBV7-8
cdr3_nt: TGTGCCAGCAGCTTAGCGCTAGCGGGCGACACAGATACGCAGCATTTT
cdr3_aa: CASSLALAGDTDTQHF

clone_size: NA
j_call: TRBJ2-1
d_call: TRBD2
v_call: TRBV7-2
cdr3_nt: TGTGCCAGCAGGACTAGCCCTTACAATGAGCAGTTCTTC
cdr3_aa: CASRTSPYNEQFF

clone_size: NA
j_call: TRBJ2-1
d_call: TRBD2
v_call: TRBV7-3
cdr3_nt: TGTGCCAGCAGCTTAATGGCCAGAACTAGCGAGTACAATGAGCAGTTCTTC
cdr3_aa: CASSLMARTSEYNEQFF

clone_size: NA
j_call: TRBJ1-2
d_call: NA
v_call: TRBV25-1
cdr3_nt: TGTGCCAGCAGTGACCACGGGATCCTGGGTGGCTACCCCTTC
cdr3_aa: CASSDHGILGGYPF

clone_size: few
j_call: TRBJ2-1
d_call: TRBD2
v_call: TRBV20-1
cdr3_nt: TGCAGTGCTAGCTCCGGGACTAGGGGGGGCAATGAGCAGTTCTTC
cdr3_aa: CSASSGTRGGNEQFF

clone_size: few
j_call: TRBJ2-5
d_call: TRBD1
v_call: TRBV24-1
cdr3_nt: TGTGCCACCAGTGACTCCCGAGGGACAGGGGTCTTAGGGCTCCAAGAGACCCAGTACTTC
cdr3_aa: CATSDSRGTGVLGLQETQYF

clone_size: few
j_call: TRBJ2-7
d_call: TRBD2
v_call: TRBV28
cdr3_nt: TGTGCCAGCACCCGGGCGCGGGAGGTTTCCTACGAGCAGTACTTC
cdr3_aa: CASTRAREVSYEQYF

clone_size: NA
j_call: TRBJ2-5
d_call: NA
v_call: TRBV4-1
cdr3_nt: TGCGCCAGCAGCCAAGATAGGGGTTTATCGTACCAAGAGACCCAATACTTC
cdr3_aa: CASSQDRGLSYQETQYF

clone_size: few
j_call: TRBJ2-1
d_call: NA
v_call: TRBV20-1
cdr3_nt: TGCAGTGCCAGCCAAGGGTGGGACTCCTACAATGAGCAGTTCTTC
cdr3_aa: CSASQGWDSYNEQFF

clone_size: NA
j_call: TRBJ2-1
d_call: TRBD2
v_call: TRBV25-1
cdr3_nt: TGTGCCAGCAGTGACGGGGGGGCCAATGAGCAGTTCTTC
cdr3_aa: CASSDGGANEQFF

clone_size: few
j_call: TRBJ2-3
d_call: NA
v_call: TRBV7-6
cdr3_nt: TGTGCCAGCAGCTTAGGCAGGATTTCTAGCACAGATACGCAGTATTTT
cdr3_aa: CASSLGRISSTDTQYF

clone_size: few
j_call: TRBJ2-5
d_call: NA
v_call: TRBV19
cdr3_nt: TGTGCCAGTAGTACTCCGGGGGCTGGAGAGACCCAGTACTTC
cdr3_aa: CASSTPGAGETQYF

clone_size: few
j_call: TRBJ2-3
d_call: TRBD2
v_call: TRBV12-3/TRBV12-4
cdr3_nt: TGTGCCAGCAGTTTTCTAACTAGCGGGGCAGATACGCAGTATTTT
cdr3_aa: CASSFLTSGADTQYF

clone_size: NA
j_call: TRBJ2-4
d_call: NA
v_call: TRBV21-1
cdr3_nt: TGTGCCAGCAGCAAGGTAGCTAGCTGCAGCATTCAGTACTTC
cdr3_aa: CASSKVASCSIQYF

clone_size: once
j_call: TRBJ2-3
d_call: NA
v_call: TRBV14
cdr3_nt: TGTGCCAGCAGCCTCCTCTTGGGATCTAGCACAGATACGCAGTATTTT
cdr3_aa: CASSLLLGSSTDTQYF

clone_size: NA
j_call: TRBJ2-3
d_call: TRBD2
v_call: TRBV27
cdr3_nt: TGTGCCAGCGGAAGCGGGACCACAGATACGCAGTATTTT
cdr3_aa: CASGSGTTDTQYF

clone_size: NA
j_call: TRBJ2-5
d_call: TRBD1
v_call: TRBV10-3
cdr3_nt: TGTGCCATCAGGGAAGACAGGGCCCGTGGGACCCAGTACTTC
cdr3_aa: CAIREDRARGTQYF